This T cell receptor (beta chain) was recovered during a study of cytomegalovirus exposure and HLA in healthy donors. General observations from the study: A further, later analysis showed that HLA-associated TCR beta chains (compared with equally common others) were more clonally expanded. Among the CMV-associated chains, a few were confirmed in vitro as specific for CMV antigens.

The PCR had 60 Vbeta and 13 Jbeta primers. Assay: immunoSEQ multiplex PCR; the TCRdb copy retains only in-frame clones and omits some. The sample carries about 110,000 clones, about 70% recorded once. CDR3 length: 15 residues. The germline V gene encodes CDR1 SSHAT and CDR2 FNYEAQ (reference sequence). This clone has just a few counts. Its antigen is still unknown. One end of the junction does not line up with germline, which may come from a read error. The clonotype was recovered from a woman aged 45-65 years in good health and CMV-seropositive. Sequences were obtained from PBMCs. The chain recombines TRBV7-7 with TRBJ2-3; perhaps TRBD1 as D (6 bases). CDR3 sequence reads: CASSAGQGPTDTQYF. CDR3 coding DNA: TGTGCTAGCAGCGCCGGGCAGGGGCCCACAGATACGCAGTATTTT. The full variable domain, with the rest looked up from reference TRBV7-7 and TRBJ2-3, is GAGVSQSPRYKVTKRGQDVTLRCDPISSHATLYWYQQALGQGPEFLTYFNYEAQPDKSGLPSDRFSAERPEGSISTLTIQRTEQRDSAMYRCASSAGQGPTDTQYFGPGTRLTVL.